One sample yielded the 6 T cell receptor beta chains listed below, sequenced in a study of blood T cells in healthy people across ages (dated by TCRdb to about 2015). To prepare the library, 5' RACE was applied. For sequencing, an Illumina HiSeq 2500 was employed. A second PCR of about 7 to 12 cycles was run with a J-beta primer mix and a sample-barcoded 5' primer. TCRdb applied fastp at Q25 and MiXCR to the public reads, then kept only in-frame beta chains. Each CDR3 protein appears once, grouped with its most common genes and DNA. The sample profile shows over 450,000 distinct CDR3 sequences; approximately 25% of them were found once. The ten largest clones represent roughly 10% of the sample. Separately, the same data were catalogued under a study of T cells of mothers and their children.

Sequencing was carried out using blood. These receptors were obtained from a boy between 5 and 17 years old in good health.

The chain employs TRBV12-3 or TRBV12-4 and TRBJ2-2; no reliable D call. The germline V and J ends were trimmed by 6 bases and 0 bases, with 5 bases remaining between them. The CDR3 totals 13 residues. The CDR3 region is CASRATNTGELFF. The CDR3 DNA reads TGTGCCAGCAGGGCCACGAACACCGGGGAGCTGTTTTTT.

In this sample, this clonotype turned up a few times. The rearrangement uses TRBV28 and TRBJ2-7; D is unresolved. Germline CDR1 and CDR2: MDHEN and SYDVKM. V lost 6 bases and J lost 2, with 11 bases in between. The CDR3 is 13 residues long. The CDR3 nucleotides read TGTGCCAGCAGGATAGGATCTACCTACGAGCAGTACTTC. Translated: CASRIGSTYEQYF.

This clonotype was seen more than once but under ten times. The chain couples TRBV20-1 to TRBJ2-7, with TRBD1 identical over 8 bases. This CDR3 region has 13 residues. With 6 bases clipped from V and 4 bases from J, the junction kept 8 bases outside the gene matches. Germline V CDR1 and CDR2: DFQATT, SNEGSKA (reference sequence). The CDR3 coding sequence is TGCAGTGCGAGCACAGGGGGTATGTACGAGCAGTACTTC. Encoded protein: CSASTGGMYEQYF.

This clonotype turned up a few times. The J gene is TRBJ2-3, the V gene TRBV20-1, with 9 nucleotides matching TRBD2. V trimming: 4 bases; J trimming: 4 bases; junction bases outside the gene matches: 12. The germline gives CDR1 DFQATT, CDR2 SNEGSKA (reference sequence). The CDR3 runs to 16 residues. CDR3 loop: CSATRGSGRAADTQYF. The CDR3, as DNA: TGCAGTGCTACCCGGGGTAGCGGGAGAGCAGCAGATACGCAGTATTTT.

This clonotype was counted only a few times. The chain is built from TRBV20-1 and TRBJ1-5; 9 bases map to TRBD1. Germline V gene sequence: CDR1 DFQATT, CDR2 SNEGSKA (reference sequence). V shed 7 bases and J 4 bases; nucleotides not matched to a gene: 5. This CDR3 is built from 13 residues. The chain's CDR3 is CSGKQGANQPQHF. In nucleotides, the CDR3 is TGCAGTGGAAAACAGGGGGCGAATCAGCCCCAGCATTTT.

The chain is built from TRBV7-2 and TRBJ1-2, with 7 bases fitting TRBD1. This CDR3 contains 15 residues. Unmatched junction bases numbered 8, after V lost 5 bases and J lost 2 bases. The V gene's germline CDR1 is SGHTA and CDR2 FQGNSA. CDR3 loop: CASSGGPTGNYGYTF. The CDR3 nucleotides read TGTGCCAGCAGCGGGGGGCCGACAGGGAACTATGGCTACACCTTC.